This T cell receptor beta chain was observed in a study of shared clonotypes between healthy human individuals. V dropped 5 bases and J dropped 0; count of bases not matched to a gene: 8. There are 15 residues in the CDR3. CDR1 and CDR2 (germline): SGHRS, YFSETQ. Measured with immunoSEQ multiplex PCR; TCRdb has only the in-frame clones, and not every one. The sample has about 960,000 clones; about 80% are singletons. V gene TRBV5-1 combines with J gene TRBJ2-7; 7 nucleotides agree with TRBD2. The origin of this receptor is a man in his late teens or twenties in good health. The sequenced sample was memory CD4+ T cells sorted from blood. Subset defined: CD45RA-negative fraction. The CDR3 protein is CASSFSAGPSYEQYF. CDR3 sequence (DNA): TGCGCCAGCAGTTTTTCAGCGGGGCCCTCCTACGAGCAGTACTTC. The entire variable domain, with the rest obtained from reference TRBV5-1 and TRBJ2-7, is as follows: KAGVTQTPRYLIKTRGQQVTLSCSPISGHRSVSWYQQTPGQGLQFLFEYFSETQRNKGNFPGRFSGRQFSNSRSEMNVSTLELGDSALYLCASSFSAGPSYEQYFGPGTRLTVT.